Shown below are 3 T cell receptor beta chains from a single sample sequenced in a study of cytomegalovirus exposure and HLA in healthy donors. The PCR employed 60 Vbeta primers together with 13 Jbeta primers. The table came from immunoSEQ multiplex PCR; TCRdb's copy has only in-frame clones and leaves some out. The sample holds around 200,000 clones, 82% seen once. Sequences were obtained from PBMCs. The origin of the receptors is a man aged 35 to 55 in good health and CMV-seropositive.

J is TRBJ2-7 and V is TRBV2, with 11 positions matching TRBD1. The CDR3 extends over 13 amino acids. The J segment lost 5 bases and the V segment lost 7 bases, leaving 4 bases of the junction unmatched. Germline assignment: CDR1 SNHLY and CDR2 FYNNEI. In nucleotides, the CDR3 is TGTGCCAGCAAGGGACAGGGGGGCCACGAGCAGTACGTC. Its protein product is CASKGQGGHEQYV.

This clone was seen only a few times. The V and J genes are TRBV7-4 and TRBJ2-3; D is perhaps TRBD1 (5 bases). Trimming took 1 base from V and 0 from J, leaving 11 bases between them. The CDR3 contains 16 residues. Germline-derived CDR1 and CDR2 are SGHVT and SQSDAQ. CDR3 DNA: TGTGCCAGCAGCTTAGAAGGTAGGGGAAGCACAGATACGCAGTATTTT. Translated, it gives CASSLEGRGSTDTQYF.

The V call is TRBV10-3, the J call TRBJ1-5; D perhaps matches TRBD1 (6 bases). V lost 6 bases, J lost 7 bases, and 16 bases lay in between. Germline V gives CDR1 ENHRY, CDR2 SYGVKD. The CDR3 has 14 residues. The DNA of the CDR3 is TGTGCCATCAGCTCAACAGGGCCTGGACAGCCCCAGCATTTT. Protein: CAISSTGPGQPQHF.